This TCR beta chain was recorded in a study of blood T cell repertoires in COVID-19 (dated by TCRdb to about 2020). Regarding the complete study: The collaborator samples originated in the United States, Italy and Spain and spanned the acute and convalescent phases of COVID-19. Nearly every sample came with metadata listing a de-identified subject ID, COVID-19 status, age in years and sex. Where available, HLA class I and class II types were obtained from metadata supplied by the sample provider rather than from assay-based typing. The repertoires were released in a freely available public database meant as a resource for research on the immune response to SARS-CoV-2. The material from the prospective study consisted of cDNA or gDNA derived from T cells, B-cell-depleted T cells, or PBMCs. Deeply sampled blood TCRbeta repertoires from subjects exposed to, actively infected with, or recovered from COVID-19 were included in the dataset. Samples came from the ongoing ImmuneRACE study (first 160 participants) plus 1,254 subjects from 6 global collaborators. The full study reports these points: How much clinical and demographic metadata was included differed by source and by participant, and the metadata was provided uncurated.

TCRbeta CDR3 regions were amplified from genomic DNA by means of the immunoSEQ Assay, a bias-controlled multiplex PCR. The paper's data handling went like this. The number of nucleated cells in each sample was estimated by amplification of reference gene primers within the assay. Sequence reads were collapsed and filtered to measure the absolute abundance of every unique TCRbeta CDR3 rearrangement. For each sample, productive Simpson clonality was calculated by taking the square root of Simpson's diversity index across productive rearrangements. As stored in TCRdb, this immuneACCESS dataset retains in-frame rearrangements with V and J assigned. A fraction of the clones does not appear; measured against another copy, unresolved V genes explain less than half of the discrepancy, and the remainder lacks a known reason. V, J and clone size derive from that table, while D and trimming were established from the DNA sequence. The sample data list about 200,000 clones, and over 70% of these were observed just once. Jointly, the top ten make up around 5.1% of the sample.

In the case of this clone: What antigen it recognizes has not been identified. It has no much larger one-base neighbor in the sample; base qualities were not kept.

The collaborating institutions used their own protocols to collect whole blood in K2EDTA tubes. Collaborator samples were shipped for TCRbeta analysis as frozen whole blood, isolated PBMCs, or DNA extracted from either sample type. The CDR3 numbers 15 residues from cysteine through phenylalanine. Only the CDR3 region is kept as DNA, spanning 45 bases read in frame from base 1. Clipping removes 4 bases from V and 2 bases from J, with 3 as the unmatched junction base count. The germline V gene encodes CDR1 GTSNPN and CDR2 SVGIG (reference sequence). Sequenced sample: peripheral blood. The TCR originated in a woman in her 70s with acute or convalescent COVID-19. Recombination joined TRBV30 with TRBJ2-1, with 12 central nucleotides matching TRBD2. In nucleotides, the sequence is TGTGCCTGGACCGGACTAGCGGGAACCTACAATGAGCAGTTCTTC. It specifies CAWTGLAGTYNEQFF.